This entry describes one T cell receptor beta chain. Its antigen is still unknown. This record belongs to a study of T cell responses to AZD1222 COVID-19 vaccine. Regarding the study as a whole: Possibly, clonal diversity was underestimated; donors were largely white British and included more females. Among those given AZD1222, only five to seven were seropositive at baseline. Spike-specific TCR breadth and depth went up after people got two AZD1222 doses.

V was cut by 2 bases and J by 0 bases, with 11 bases left in between. The CDR3 has 15 residues. Germline V gives CDR1 MDHEN, CDR2 SYDVKM. Repertoires were generated with immunoSEQ multiplex PCR, while TCRdb's copy carries only in-frame clones and drops some. Among tens of thousands of clones listed, approximately 91% were seen once. The sample was peripheral blood, taken on day 0 of AZD1222 vaccination. The chain couples TRBV28 to TRBJ2-7, with a weak D call TRBD2 (6 bases). The TCR sequence derives from an adult in good health. CDR3 in amino acids: CASSLGGASSYEQYF. CDR3 nucleotide sequence: TGTGCCAGCAGTTTAGGCGGGGCGAGCTCCTACGAGCAGTACTTC.